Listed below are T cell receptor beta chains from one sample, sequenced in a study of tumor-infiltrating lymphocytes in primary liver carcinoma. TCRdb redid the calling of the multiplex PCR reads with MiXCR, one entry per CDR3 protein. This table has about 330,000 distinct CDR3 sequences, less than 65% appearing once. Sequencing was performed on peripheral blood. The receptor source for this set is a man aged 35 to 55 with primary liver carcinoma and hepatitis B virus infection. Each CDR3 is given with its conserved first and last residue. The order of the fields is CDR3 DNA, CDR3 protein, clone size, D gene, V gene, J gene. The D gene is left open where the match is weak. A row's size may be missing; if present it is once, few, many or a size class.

CDR3nt: TGTGCCAACCTCGGCCCCTCGACAGTGAGGGGGACTGAAGCTTTCTTT
CDR3aa: CANLGPSTVRGTEAFF
abundance: .
d_gene: .
v_gene: TRBV6-1
j_gene: TRBJ1-1

CDR3nt: TGCAGCGTTGAAGTTGGGGACAGTTTTAACTACGAGCAGTACTTC
CDR3aa: CSVEVGDSFNYEQYF
abundance: .
d_gene: TRBD1
v_gene: TRBV29-1
j_gene: TRBJ2-7

CDR3nt: TGCAGCGTTGGGCCTAACGTCAACGAGCACTACTTC
CDR3aa: CSVGPNVNEHYF
abundance: .
d_gene: .
v_gene: TRBV29-1
j_gene: TRBJ2-7

CDR3nt: TGTGCCAGCATCTCCCCCAGGGGGCTCCACTCCTACGGGCAGTACTTC
CDR3aa: CASISPRGLHSYGQYF
abundance: .
d_gene: TRBD1
v_gene: TRBV11-2
j_gene: TRBJ2-7

CDR3nt: TGTGCCATCAGTGATAAGGGACAGGGCATGAGAAATGAGCAGTTCTTC
CDR3aa: CAISDKGQGMRNEQFF
abundance: .
d_gene: TRBD1
v_gene: TRBV10-3
j_gene: TRBJ2-1

CDR3nt: TGCGCCAGCAGTGAGTCTGGCCCTCAGGATACGCAGTATTTT
CDR3aa: CASSESGPQDTQYF
abundance: few
d_gene: .
v_gene: TRBV10-1
j_gene: TRBJ2-3

CDR3nt: TGTGCCAGCAGCTTCCAGACTAGCGGGGAGCAGTTCTTC
CDR3aa: CASSFQTSGEQFF
abundance: many
d_gene: TRBD2
v_gene: TRBV11-3
j_gene: TRBJ2-1

CDR3nt: TGTGCAAGCAGTCCAACAGCATTTACGGACATTCAATACTTC
CDR3aa: CASSPTAFTDIQYF
abundance: .
d_gene: .
v_gene: TRBV12-3/TRBV12-4
j_gene: TRBJ2-4

CDR3nt: TGCCCCAGCAGCCCAAGCCCGGGGTACTACAATGAGCAGTTTTTC
CDR3aa: CPSSPSPGYYNEQFF
abundance: .
d_gene: .
v_gene: TRBV4-1
j_gene: TRBJ2-1

CDR3nt: TGTGCCAGCAGTGAACCCCCCGGACTAGCGGAGGAGCAGTTCTTC
CDR3aa: CASSEPPGLAEEQFF
abundance: few
d_gene: TRBD2
v_gene: TRBV6-1
j_gene: TRBJ2-1

CDR3nt: TGTGCCAGCAGTTCGACAGGGGAATATCAGCCCCAGCATTTT
CDR3aa: CASSSTGEYQPQHF
abundance: .
d_gene: TRBD1
v_gene: TRBV12-3/TRBV12-4
j_gene: TRBJ1-5

CDR3nt: TGTGCCACCAGTGCGGGCAGCTACGAGCAGTACTTC
CDR3aa: CATSAGSYEQYF
abundance: few
d_gene: .
v_gene: TRBV24-1
j_gene: TRBJ2-7

CDR3nt: TGCGCCAGCAGACCGGACGGCGGGGAGACCCAGTACTTC
CDR3aa: CASRPDGGETQYF
abundance: once
d_gene: .
v_gene: TRBV5-1
j_gene: TRBJ2-5

CDR3nt: TGTTCCAGCAGCTTCACCGGGATTAGCGGGGGTGAGCAGTTCTTC
CDR3aa: CSSSFTGISGGEQFF
abundance: .
d_gene: TRBD2
v_gene: TRBV11-3
j_gene: TRBJ2-1

CDR3nt: TGCGCCAGCAGCTTGGAGTTTGGGGGTCAGCCCCAGCATTTT
CDR3aa: CASSLEFGGQPQHF
abundance: .
d_gene: .
v_gene: TRBV5-1
j_gene: TRBJ1-5

CDR3nt: TGCGCCAGCAGGGAGCCACTAGCTGGGGCCAACGTCCTGACTTTC
CDR3aa: CASREPLAGANVLTF
abundance: .
d_gene: .
v_gene: TRBV5-1
j_gene: TRBJ2-6

CDR3nt: TGTGCCAGCAGTGAAGCGTCCCCGGGACATTACAATGAGCAGTTCTTC
CDR3aa: CASSEASPGHYNEQFF
abundance: many
d_gene: .
v_gene: TRBV6-1
j_gene: TRBJ2-1

CDR3nt: TGTGCCAGCAGTGCGCAAAGTAACAATGGGCAGTTCTTC
CDR3aa: CASSAQSNNGQFF
abundance: .
d_gene: .
v_gene: TRBV6-6
j_gene: TRBJ2-1

CDR3nt: TGTGCCAGCAGTTATACCGGATATTACGGGCAGTATTTC
CDR3aa: CASSYTGYYGQYF
abundance: .
d_gene: .
v_gene: TRBV6-2/TRBV6-3
j_gene: TRBJ2-7

CDR3nt: TGTGCCAGCAGCCCTAGCGGAATGGGCTCCTACAATGAGCAGTTCTTC
CDR3aa: CASSPSGMGSYNEQFF
abundance: .
d_gene: TRBD2
v_gene: TRBV11-2
j_gene: TRBJ2-1

CDR3nt: TGTGCCAGCAGCTTCCCAACGGGGGGGATGGCCGGGGAACTGTTTTTT
CDR3aa: CASSFPTGGMAGELFF
abundance: .
d_gene: TRBD2
v_gene: TRBV11-2
j_gene: TRBJ2-2

CDR3nt: TGCGCCAGCAGCTTCGAGACAGGGGGACATGAGCAGTTCTTC
CDR3aa: CASSFETGGHEQFF
abundance: .
d_gene: TRBD1
v_gene: TRBV5-1
j_gene: TRBJ2-1

CDR3nt: TGTGCCACCCGGACAGGGCGTGGGGCTGAAGCTTTCTTT
CDR3aa: CATRTGRGAEAFF
abundance: few
d_gene: TRBD1
v_gene: TRBV30
j_gene: TRBJ1-1

CDR3nt: TGTGCCAGCAGCTCGGGAGCCCGCTACGAGCAGTACTTC
CDR3aa: CASSSGARYEQYF
abundance: few
d_gene: .
v_gene: TRBV5-4
j_gene: TRBJ2-7

CDR3nt: TGTGCCAGCAGTCCCTCACGGGCTAGCGGGAGGGTAGCCAAAAACATTCAGTACTTC
CDR3aa: CASSPSRASGRVAKNIQYF
abundance: few
d_gene: TRBD2
v_gene: TRBV28
j_gene: TRBJ2-4

CDR3nt: TGTGCCACCAGGGAGAGGGGTGGCACTGAAGCTTCCTTT
CDR3aa: CATRERGGTEASF
abundance: once
d_gene: .
v_gene: TRBV24-1
j_gene: TRBJ1-1

CDR3nt: TGCGCCAGCAGCCTCGTAACAGCCGGCAATAAGCAGTTCTTC
CDR3aa: CASSLVTAGNKQFF
abundance: .
d_gene: .
v_gene: TRBV5-1
j_gene: TRBJ2-1

CDR3nt: TGTGCCGGCAGCTTATACCCTTACGAGCAGTTCTTC
CDR3aa: CAGSLYPYEQFF
abundance: .
d_gene: .
v_gene: TRBV11-2
j_gene: TRBJ2-1

CDR3nt: TGTGCTGGCGGGGTCTTGGCAGCCAATGAGCAGTCCTTC
CDR3aa: CAGGVLAANEQSF
abundance: .
d_gene: .
v_gene: TRBV12-3/TRBV12-4
j_gene: TRBJ2-1

CDR3nt: TGTGCCAGCAGTAGCACATGGGGTAGCTCCTATAATTCACCCATCCACTTT
CDR3aa: CASSSTWGSSYNSPIHF
abundance: .
d_gene: .
v_gene: TRBV11-2
j_gene: TRBJ1-6

CDR3nt: TGTGCCATCAGTGAGTCACAGATGAAGGATGAAAAACTGTTTTTT
CDR3aa: CAISESQMKDEKLFF
abundance: .
d_gene: .
v_gene: TRBV10-3
j_gene: TRBJ1-4

CDR3nt: TGTGCCAGCAATGCGGGACTAGCAAGGTATGAGCAGTACTTC
CDR3aa: CASNAGLARYEQYF
abundance: once
d_gene: TRBD2
v_gene: TRBV11-2
j_gene: TRBJ2-7

CDR3nt: TGTGCCAGCAGCCAGAGTTACACTGAAGCTCTCTTT
CDR3aa: CASSQSYTEALF
abundance: .
d_gene: .
v_gene: TRBV11-2
j_gene: TRBJ1-1

CDR3nt: TGTGCCAGCAGCTGGCGGGACAGCCGGACTAGCGGGAGTTACGAGCAGTACTTC
CDR3aa: CASSWRDSRTSGSYEQYF
abundance: many
d_gene: TRBD2
v_gene: TRBV11-2
j_gene: TRBJ2-7

CDR3nt: TGTGCCAGCAGCCGACGACTAGCGGGAGCCACCGGGGAGCTGTTTTTT
CDR3aa: CASSRRLAGATGELFF
abundance: many
d_gene: TRBD2
v_gene: TRBV11-2
j_gene: TRBJ2-2

CDR3nt: TGTGCCACCTTAGCGGGAGACTGGGCTGAGCAGTTCTTC
CDR3aa: CATLAGDWAEQFF
abundance: few
d_gene: TRBD2
v_gene: TRBV24-1
j_gene: TRBJ2-1

CDR3nt: TGTGCCGGCAGCTTAGTCGGGGGACTAACGGGCTCGGTCGAGCAGTTCTTC
CDR3aa: CAGSLVGGLTGSVEQFF
abundance: .
d_gene: TRBD2
v_gene: TRBV11-2
j_gene: TRBJ2-1

CDR3nt: TGTGCCAGTGGGATCCAAGAGACCCAGTACTTC
CDR3aa: CASGIQETQYF
abundance: .
d_gene: .
v_gene: TRBV19
j_gene: TRBJ2-5

CDR3nt: TGTACCAGCAGCCCACGAGCAGGAGAGAACCAGTACTTC
CDR3aa: CTSSPRAGENQYF
abundance: .
d_gene: .
v_gene: TRBV11-2
j_gene: TRBJ2-5

CDR3nt: TGTGCCAGCAGCTTAGTAAGCTCCGATGAGCAGTTCTTC
CDR3aa: CASSLVSSDEQFF
abundance: .
d_gene: .
v_gene: TRBV11-2
j_gene: TRBJ2-1